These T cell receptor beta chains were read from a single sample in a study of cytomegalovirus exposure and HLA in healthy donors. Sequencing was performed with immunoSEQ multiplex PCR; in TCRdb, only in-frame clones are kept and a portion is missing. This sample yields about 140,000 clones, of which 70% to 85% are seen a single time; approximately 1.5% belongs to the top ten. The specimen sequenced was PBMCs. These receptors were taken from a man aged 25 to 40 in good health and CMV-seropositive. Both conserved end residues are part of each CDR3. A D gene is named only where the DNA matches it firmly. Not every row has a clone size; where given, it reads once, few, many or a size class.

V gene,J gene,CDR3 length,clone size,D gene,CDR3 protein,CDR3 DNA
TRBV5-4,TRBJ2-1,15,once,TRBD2,CACSPGERGYNEQFF,TGTGCTTGCTCCCCGGGGGAGCGGGGTTACAATGAGCAGTTCTTC
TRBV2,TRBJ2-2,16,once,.,CASSGVQGANTGELFF,TGTGCCAGCAGCGGGGTACAGGGAGCGAACACCGGGGAGCTGTTTTTT
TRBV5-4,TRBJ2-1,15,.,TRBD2,CASSSGLAGFNEQFF,TGTGCCAGCAGCTCGGGACTAGCGGGGTTCAATGAGCAGTTCTTC
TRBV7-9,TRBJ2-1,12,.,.,CASSRGNNEQFF,TGTGCCAGCAGCCGGGGGAACAATGAGCAGTTCTTC
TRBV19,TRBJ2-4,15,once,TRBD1,CASSPRTGGENIQYF,TGTGCCAGTAGTCCCAGGACAGGGGGCGAAAACATTCAGTACTTC
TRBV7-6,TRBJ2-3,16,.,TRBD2,CASSSRLAGGTDTQYF,TGTGCCAGCAGTTCCAGACTAGCGGGAGGTACAGATACGCAGTATTTT
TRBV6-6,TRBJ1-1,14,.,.,CASSYFGTGTEAFF,TGTGCCAGCAGTTATTTCGGTACGGGTACTGAAGCTTTCTTT
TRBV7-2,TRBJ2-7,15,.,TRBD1,CASSYDRGTIYEQYF,TGTGCCAGCAGCTACGACAGGGGTACCATTTACGAGCAGTACTTC
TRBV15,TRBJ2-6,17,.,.,CATSRDRTGTGANVLTF,TGTGCCACCAGCAGAGATCGTACAGGGACCGGGGCCAACGTCCTGACTTTC
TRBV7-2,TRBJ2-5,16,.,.,CASSLQGRNPQETQYF,TGTGCCAGCAGCTTGCAGGGGCGCAACCCACAAGAGACCCAGTACTTC
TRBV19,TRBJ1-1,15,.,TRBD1,CASSIEDRGNTEAFF,TGTGCCAGTAGTATAGAAGACAGGGGGAACACTGAAGCTTTCTTT
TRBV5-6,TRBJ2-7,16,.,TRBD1,CASSLNRRTGGYEQYF,TGTGCCAGCAGCCTAAACCGCCGGACAGGGGGTTACGAGCAGTACTTC
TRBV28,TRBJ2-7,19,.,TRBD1,CASSSLIGRQDKRGLEQYF,TGTGCCAGCAGTTCCCTTATTGGGAGACAAGACAAAAGGGGGCTGGAGCAGTACTTC
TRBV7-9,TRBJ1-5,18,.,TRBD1,CASSPGQGAVNSNQPQHF,TGTGCCAGCAGCCCGGGACAGGGGGCGGTTAATAGCAATCAGCCCCAGCATTTT
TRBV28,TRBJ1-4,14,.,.,CASRQESTNEKLFF,TGTGCCAGCAGACAGGAGTCAACTAATGAAAAACTGTTTTTT
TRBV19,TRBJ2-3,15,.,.,CASSITGHGTDTQYF,TGTGCCAGTAGTATCACAGGGCATGGCACAGATACGCAGTATTTT
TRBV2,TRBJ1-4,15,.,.,CASTRDIATNEKLFF,TGTGCCAGCACTCGGGACATTGCAACTAATGAAAAACTGTTTTTT
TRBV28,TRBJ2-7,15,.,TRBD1,CASRTQGRSSYEQYF,TGTGCCAGCAGAACACAGGGGCGTTCTTCCTACGAGCAGTACTTC
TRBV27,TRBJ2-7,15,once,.,CASSLTPGSVYEQYF,TGTGCCAGCAGTTTAACACCAGGGTCGGTCTACGAGCAGTACTTC
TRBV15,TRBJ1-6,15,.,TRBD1,CATSRGQGGNSPLHF,TGTGCCACCAGCAGAGGACAGGGGGGCAATTCACCCCTCCACTTT
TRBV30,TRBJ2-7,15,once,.,CAWSGNSDVAYEQYF,TGTGCCTGGAGTGGCAACAGTGATGTAGCCTACGAGCAGTACTTC
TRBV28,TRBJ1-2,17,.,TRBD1,CASSLGGTGANRYGYTF,TGTGCCAGCAGTTTAGGCGGGACAGGGGCTAATCGCTATGGCTACACCTTC
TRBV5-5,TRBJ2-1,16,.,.,CASSLEGSGVYNEQFF,TGTGCCAGCAGCCTGGAAGGGTCAGGGGTCTACAATGAGCAGTTCTTC
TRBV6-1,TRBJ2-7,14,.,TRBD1,CASSEGDSSYEQYF,TGTGCCAGCAGCGAGGGGGACAGCTCCTACGAGCAGTACTTC
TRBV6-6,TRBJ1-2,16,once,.,CASSKSGGAKSYGYTF,TGTGCCAGCAGTAAGTCCGGGGGGGCCAAATCCTATGGCTACACCTTC
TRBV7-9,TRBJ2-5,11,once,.,CAVPSGETQYF,TGTGCCGTTCCGTCCGGAGAGACCCAGTACTTC
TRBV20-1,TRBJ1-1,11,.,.,CSATGLAEAFF,TGCAGTGCAACAGGGTTGGCAGAAGCTTTCTTT
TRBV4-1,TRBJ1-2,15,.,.,CASSQEPGTPRGYTF,TGCGCCAGCAGCCAAGAGCCCGGGACACCCCGTGGCTACACCTTC
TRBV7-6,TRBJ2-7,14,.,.,CASSSRDTAYEQYF,TGTGCCAGCAGCTCCCGGGACACCGCCTACGAGCAGTACTTC
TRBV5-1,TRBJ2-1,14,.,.,CASSFQTGWDEQFF,TGCGCCAGCAGCTTCCAGACAGGCTGGGATGAGCAGTTCTTC
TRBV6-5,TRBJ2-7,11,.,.,CASSQGNEQYF,TGTGCCAGCAGCCAGGGTAACGAGCAGTACTTC
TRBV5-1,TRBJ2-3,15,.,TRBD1,CASSPLQGAADTQYF,TGCGCCAGCAGCCCACTACAGGGGGCGGCAGATACGCAGTATTTT
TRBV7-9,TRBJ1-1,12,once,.,CASSFINTEAFF,TGTGCCAGCAGCTTTATAAACACTGAAGCTTTCTTT
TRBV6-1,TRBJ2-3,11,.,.,CASSARDTQYF,TGTGCCAGCAGTGCCCGGGATACGCAGTATTTT
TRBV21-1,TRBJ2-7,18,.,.,CASSSLRDRDRVSNEQYF,TGTGCCAGCAGCTCCTTAAGGGACCGGGACAGGGTATCCAACGAGCAGTACTTC
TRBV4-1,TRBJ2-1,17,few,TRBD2,CASSHSPVAGDSNEQFF,TGCGCCAGCAGCCACAGCCCAGTAGCGGGAGACTCGAATGAGCAGTTCTTC
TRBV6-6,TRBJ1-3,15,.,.,CASTSTGPSGNTIYF,TGTGCCAGCACCAGTACAGGGCCCTCTGGAAACACCATATATTTT
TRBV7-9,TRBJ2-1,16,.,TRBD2,CASSQRTRVSYNEQFF,TGTGCCAGCAGCCAAAGGACTAGGGTATCCTACAATGAGCAGTTCTTC
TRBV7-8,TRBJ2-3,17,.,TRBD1,CASSLGVSGGRTDTQYF,TGTGCCAGCAGCTTAGGCGTCTCAGGGGGCAGGACAGATACGCAGTATTTT
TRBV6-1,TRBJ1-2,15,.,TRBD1,CASSPGQGAGYGYTF,TGTGCCAGCAGTCCCGGACAGGGAGCAGGCTATGGCTACACCTTC
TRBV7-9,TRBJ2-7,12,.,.,CASSLVSDEQYF,TGTGCCAGCAGCTTAGTTAGTGACGAGCAGTACTTC
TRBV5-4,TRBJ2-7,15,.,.,CASSPLGGAAYEQYF,TGTGCCAGCAGCCCCCTTGGGGGGGCGGCCTACGAGCAGTACTTC
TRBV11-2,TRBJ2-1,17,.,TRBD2,CASSLVGGGRVGNEQFF,TGTGCCAGCAGCTTAGTAGGAGGTGGGAGGGTTGGCAATGAGCAGTTCTTC
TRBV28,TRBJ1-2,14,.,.,CASRHTNTNYGYTF,TGTGCCAGCAGGCATACAAATACTAACTATGGCTACACCTTC
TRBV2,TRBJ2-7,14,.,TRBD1,CASISSGQSYEQYF,TGTGCCAGCATTAGTTCGGGACAGTCCTACGAGCAGTACTTC
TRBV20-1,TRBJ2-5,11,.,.,CSAPGARAQYF,TGCAGTGCCCCAGGGGCCCGGGCCCAGTACTTC